This T cell receptor beta chain was captured in a study of T-cell reconstitution after alpha-beta-depleted transplantation in children. Molecular barcoding with unique molecular identifiers was used for the TCRbeta library. TCRdb itself ran the PCR reads through MiXCR, one entry per CDR3 protein. The table shows fewer than 350,000 distinct CDR3 sequences, with roughly a tenth occurring only once. As for this clonotype: Its antigen is undetermined. Since a much larger clone is just one base distant, this may be a read error. It is unclear where the CDR3 begins or ends on the DNA, so no DNA is shown, and the CDR3 is as TCRdb lists it.

The CDR3 is 14 amino acids in total, end residues counted. CDR1 and CDR2 (germline): KGHDR, SFDVKD. Overall study findings and caveats: After transplant, high TCRbeta diversity at day 60 in some patients arose from surviving recipient T cells and thymic progenitors. By one year post-transplant, T-cell counts and diversity largely arose from T cells that were newly produced.

V is TRBV24-1 and J is TRBJ2-3; the table's D call, TRBD1, was not checked against the DNA. The clonotype was recovered from a boy under two years old with acute myeloid leukemia, due to receive a stem cell transplant. The material sequenced was PBMCs, taken before TCRalphabeta/CD19-depleted stem cell transplant. The CDR3 sequence is CATSVGAGTDTHYF.